The rows below give T cell receptor beta chains drawn from one sample of a study of T cells after somatic rescue of genetic block. Produced via immunoSEQ multiplex PCR; TCRdb's table is partial and in-frame only. Altogether 55,000 to 70,000 clones are present, approximately 90% being singletons, with the ten largest covering over 2.5%. The sequencing input was peripheral blood mononuclear cells (PBMCs). These receptor sequences come from a man aged 40-49 years. The CDR3 runs from the conserved cysteine through the conserved F or W. The order of the fields is D gene, V gene, J gene, CDR3 DNA, CDR3 protein. The D gene is left open where the match is weak.

NA	TRBV7-2	TRBJ2-5	TGTGCCAGCAGCTTAGAAAAGCTCTGGGCAGTAACTGAGACCCAGTACTTC	CASSLEKLWAVTETQYF
TRBD1	TRBV28	TRBJ1-2	TGTGCCAGCAGGGACGACAGGGGTCGTTATGGCTACACCTTC	CASRDDRGRYGYTF
NA	TRBV7-9	TRBJ1-5	TGTGCCAGCAGCTCTTCGTCCCCTCATCAGCCCCAGCATTTT	CASSSSSPHQPQHF
TRBD1	TRBV11-2	TRBJ2-3	TGTGCCAGCAGCCCGGGGACAGCAAGATACGGGCAGTATTTT	CASSPGTARYGQYF
TRBD2	TRBV7-3	TRBJ2-1	TGTGCCAGCAGCCGAGAGCGGGGGCCCTACAATGAGCAGTTCTTC	CASSRERGPYNEQFF
NA	TRBV10-3	TRBJ1-4	TGTGCCATCAGCTCAGACGGTGGGAGTGAAAAACTGTTTTTT	CAISSDGGSEKLFF
TRBD2	TRBV11-3	TRBJ2-1	TGTGCCAGCAGCTTAGAAGGGTCGGGGGGTATTAATGAGCAGTTCTTC	CASSLEGSGGINEQFF
NA	TRBV7-9	TRBJ2-7	TGTGCCAGCAGCCCCCCAGGGGCCAGGGCCCACGAGCAGTACTTC	CASSPPGARAHEQYF
NA	TRBV6-5	TRBJ1-1	TGTGCCAGCAGCCACTTCGGGCAGCTGAACACTGAAGCTTTCTTT	CASSHFGQLNTEAFF
NA	TRBV29-1	TRBJ1-2	TGCAGCGCCCGGGACACAAACTATGGCTACACCTTC	CSARDTNYGYTF
TRBD1	TRBV28	TRBJ1-2	TGTGCCAGCAGACCACAGGGGGAGGCCTATGGCTACACCTTC	CASRPQGEAYGYTF
NA	TRBV19	TRBJ2-7	TGTGCCAGTAGTATCGGCGTCACCTCCTACGAGCAGTACTTC	CASSIGVTSYEQYF